These T cell receptor beta chains were read from a single sample in a study of blood T cells in healthy people across ages. TCRdb called the 5' RACE reads again in MiXCR, with one record for every CDR3 protein. The data hold about 600,000 distinct CDR3 sequences, with under 55% observed a single time. Sequencing was done on a sample of blood. Receptors were obtained from a man older than 75 in good health. Each CDR3 is given with its conserved first and last residue. A D gene is named only where the DNA matches it firmly. Where a row states a size, it is once, few, many or the class of an expanded clone; other rows omit it.

abundance	j_gene	v_gene	d_gene	CDR3aa	CDR3nt
-	TRBJ1-1	TRBV10-3	-	CAISESGQAEAFF	TGTGCCATCAGTGAGTCAGGGCAGGCTGAAGCTTTCTTT
-	TRBJ1-4	TRBV29-1	-	CSVEDRDSGEKLFF	TGCAGCGTTGAAGACAGGGACTCCGGGGAAAAACTGTTTTTT
-	TRBJ1-6	TRBV7-9	-	CASSLGPMDNSPLHF	TGTGCCAGCAGCTTAGGACCGATGGATAATTCACCCCTCCACTTT
-	TRBJ2-1	TRBV6-2/TRBV6-3	-	CASSYSSDTKSYNEQFF	TGTGCCAGCAGTTACTCGAGCGACACAAAATCCTACAATGAGCAGTTCTTC
few	TRBJ2-3	TRBV4-1	TRBD2	CASSQGRGGASDTQYF	TGCGCCAGCAGCCAAGGACGCGGGGGGGCATCAGATACGCAGTATTTT
few	TRBJ2-2	TRBV29-1	-	CSVRAGGELFF	TGCAGCGTCAGGGCCGGGGGGGAGCTGTTTTTT
-	TRBJ2-1	TRBV29-1	TRBD2	CSVRLAGVYEQFF	TGCAGCGTCCGACTAGCGGGAGTGTATGAGCAGTTCTTC
-	TRBJ1-1	TRBV30	-	CAWNLQGGEAFF	TGTGCCTGGAATCTACAGGGTGGTGAAGCTTTCTTT
-	TRBJ2-3	TRBV30	TRBD1	CARTFPRTGPSTDTQYF	TGTGCCCGGACCTTTCCCCGGACAGGACCCTCCACAGATACGCAGTATTTT
-	TRBJ2-2	TRBV6-4	-	CASSAYGGSGELFF	TGTGCCAGCAGTGCCTATGGAGGGTCCGGGGAGCTGTTTTTT
few	TRBJ1-6	TRBV3-1	-	CASSQQGGNSPLHF	TGTGCCAGCAGCCAACAGGGCGGTAATTCACCCCTCCACTTT